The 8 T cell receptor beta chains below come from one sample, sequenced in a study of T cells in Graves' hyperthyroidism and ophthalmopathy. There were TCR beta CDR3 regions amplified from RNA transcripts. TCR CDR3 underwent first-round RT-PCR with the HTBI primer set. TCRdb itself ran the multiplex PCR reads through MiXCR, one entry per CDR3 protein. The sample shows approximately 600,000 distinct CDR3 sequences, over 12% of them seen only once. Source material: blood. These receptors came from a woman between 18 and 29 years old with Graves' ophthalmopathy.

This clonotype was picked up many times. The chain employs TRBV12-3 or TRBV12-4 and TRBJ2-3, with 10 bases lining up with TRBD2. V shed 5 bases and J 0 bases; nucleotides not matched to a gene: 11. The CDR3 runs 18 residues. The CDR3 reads CASSPDGTSVPSTDTQYF. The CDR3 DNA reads TGTGCCAGCAGTCCAGACGGGACTAGCGTACCTAGCACAGATACGCAGTATTTT.

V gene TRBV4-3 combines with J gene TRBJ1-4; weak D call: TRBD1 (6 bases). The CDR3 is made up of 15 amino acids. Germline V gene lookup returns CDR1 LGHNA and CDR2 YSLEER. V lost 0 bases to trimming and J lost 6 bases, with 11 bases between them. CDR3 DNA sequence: TGCGCCAGCAGCCAAGAACAGGGATTGGATGAAAAACTGTTTTTT. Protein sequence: CASSQEQGLDEKLFF.

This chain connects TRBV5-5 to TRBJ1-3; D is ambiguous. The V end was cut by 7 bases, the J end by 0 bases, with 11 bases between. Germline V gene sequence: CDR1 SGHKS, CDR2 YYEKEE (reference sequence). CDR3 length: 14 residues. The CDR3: CASRSVVSGNTIYF. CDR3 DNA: TGTGCCAGCCGGAGCGTGGTCTCTGGAAACACCATATATTTT.

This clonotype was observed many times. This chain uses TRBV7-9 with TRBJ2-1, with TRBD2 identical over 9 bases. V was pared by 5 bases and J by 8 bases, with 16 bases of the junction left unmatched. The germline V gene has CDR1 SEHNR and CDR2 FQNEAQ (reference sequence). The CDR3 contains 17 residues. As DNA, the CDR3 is TGTGCCAGCAGCCCCCGGGGGAGTAGCGGGAGTAAGGATGAGCAGTTCTTC. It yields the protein CASSPRGSSGSKDEQFF.

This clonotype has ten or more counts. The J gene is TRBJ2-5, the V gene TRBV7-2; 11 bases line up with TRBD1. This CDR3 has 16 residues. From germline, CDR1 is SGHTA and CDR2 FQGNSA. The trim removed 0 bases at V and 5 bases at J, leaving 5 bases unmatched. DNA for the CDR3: TGTGCCAGCAGCTTAGCGATGGGACAGGGGGTGGAGACCCAGTACTTC. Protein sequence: CASSLAMGQGVETQYF.

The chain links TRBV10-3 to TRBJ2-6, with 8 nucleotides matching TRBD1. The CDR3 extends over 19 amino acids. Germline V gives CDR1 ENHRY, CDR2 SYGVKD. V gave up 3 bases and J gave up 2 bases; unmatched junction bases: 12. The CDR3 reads CAISEPDRGFKTGANVLTF. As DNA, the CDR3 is TGTGCCATCAGTGAACCCGACAGGGGATTTAAAACTGGGGCCAACGTCCTGACTTTC.

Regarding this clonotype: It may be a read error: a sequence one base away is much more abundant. The CDR3 DNA reads TGTGCCAGCAGCTTTGGGACAGGCCCCTCCTACGAGCAGTACTTC. This codes for CASSFGTGPSYEQYF. V gene TRBV11-1 combines with J gene TRBJ2-7, with 8 positions matching TRBD1. Germline V gene lookup returns CDR1 SGHAT and CDR2 FQDESV (reference sequence). V trimming: 3 bases; J trimming: 0 bases; junction bases outside the gene matches: 4. This CDR3 is 15 amino acids long.

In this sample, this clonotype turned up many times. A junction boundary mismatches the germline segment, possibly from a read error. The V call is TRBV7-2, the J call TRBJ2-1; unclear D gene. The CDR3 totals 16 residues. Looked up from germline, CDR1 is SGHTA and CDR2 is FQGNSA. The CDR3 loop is CAGSPSDTFFYNEQFF. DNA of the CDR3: TGTGCCGGCAGCCCAAGTGATACCTTCTTCTACAATGAGCAGTTCTTC.